The source of this T cell receptor (beta chain) is a study of T-cell reconstitution after alpha-beta-depleted transplantation in children (dated by TCRdb to about 2016). Broadly, across the study: The study quantitatively tracked T-cell immune reconstitution after TCRalphabeta/CD19-depleted allogeneic hematopoietic cell transplantation in children using TCR repertoire profiling. Study-wide findings and limitations: The apparently early recovery of alphabetaT-cell counts about two months after transplant reportedly depended on only several hundred rapidly expanded clones that came from non-depleted graft cells. Hyperexpanded clone frequencies declined over subsequent months; after one year, T-cell counts and TCRbeta diversity were mostly attributed to newly produced T cells. In some patients, the high TCRbeta diversity seen at day 60 was put down to recipient T cells and intrathymic progenitors that had survived conditioning.

The library was obtained by PCR. Sequencing instrument: Illumina HiSeq 2500. Molecular barcoding was employed in the preparation of TCR libraries, with unique molecular identifiers being used to normalize TCRbeta repertoire quantification. In TCRdb, the public reads were trimmed at Q25 with fastp and aligned with MiXCR, with productive beta chains retained. Each CDR3 protein gets just one entry, which takes the most common genes and DNA from the rows behind it. The sample table holds about 310,000 distinct CDR3 sequences, of which about a quarter were seen once. The ten largest clones represent 9.5% to 12% of the sample. Concerning this clonotype itself: The clone's antigen remains unknown. The record has no base qualities; no much larger clone is one base away.

The intended sense of this specimen's treatment or condition label: allogeneic hematopoietic cell transplantation with graft depleted of TCRalphabeta T cells and CD19 B cells. The transplant recipients were children given TCRalphabeta/CD19-depleted allogeneic hematopoietic cell grafts. The CDR3 runs 14 residues from the cysteine to the phenylalanine. The retained sequence is limited to the CDR3, 42 bases, with the frame set at the first base. V and J lose 0 bases and 4 bases, and a span of 10 bases separates them. As encoded in the germline V gene, CDR1 is SGDLS while CDR2 is YYNGEE. This clonotype originated in a male patient between 10 and 17 years old who had a stem cell transplant for acute lymphoblastic leukemia, so the T cells may come from the graft donor. The V and J segments used are TRBV9 and TRBJ2-5; TRBD1 is perhaps the D gene, given 5 matching bases. The sample was PBMCs, mostly from graft donor cells, taken 180 days after TCRalphabeta/CD19-depleted stem cell transplant. For the CDR3, the sequence is CASSVGQGRETQYF. The sequenced DNA is TGTGCCAGCAGCGTAGGCCAGGGTCGAGAGACCCAGTACTTC. Here the CDR3 is joined to the reference TRBV9 and TRBJ2-5 genes, and the full variable domain is: DSGVTQTPKHLITATGQRVTLRCSPRSGDLSVYWYQQSLDQGLQFLIQYYNGEERAKGNILERFSAQQFPDLHSELNLSSLELGDSALYFCASSVGQGRETQYFGPGTRLLVL.